This T cell receptor beta chain was identified in a study of shared clonotypes between healthy human individuals. Study results and limitations: Despite large depth, sorted-subset datasets appeared incompletely sequenced. Non-shared clonotypes had lower generation probabilities than those shared by all four donors.

Concerning this clone itself: Its antigen is not identified.

Looked up from germline, CDR1 is DFQATT and CDR2 is SNEGSKA (reference sequence). V shed 8 bases and J shed 1 base, with 8 bases lying between them. This CDR3 spans 11 amino acids. Sequenced by immunoSEQ multiplex PCR; TCRdb stores in-frame clones only, minus some. The data contain some 2.3 million clones, 90% to 95% of them seen just once; the ten biggest clones take up approximately 0.4%. This chain uses TRBV20-1 with TRBJ2-5; D not resolved. The receptor's source is a man younger than 30 in good health. Some clones in this sample may be carry-over from other donors' samples. The specimen was naive CD4+ T cells from PBMCs. Subset of the sample: CD45RA+ positively selected. The CDR3 here is CSRSPQETQYF. Here the CDR3 DNA reads TGCAGTCGTTCTCCCCAAGAGACCCAGTACTTC.